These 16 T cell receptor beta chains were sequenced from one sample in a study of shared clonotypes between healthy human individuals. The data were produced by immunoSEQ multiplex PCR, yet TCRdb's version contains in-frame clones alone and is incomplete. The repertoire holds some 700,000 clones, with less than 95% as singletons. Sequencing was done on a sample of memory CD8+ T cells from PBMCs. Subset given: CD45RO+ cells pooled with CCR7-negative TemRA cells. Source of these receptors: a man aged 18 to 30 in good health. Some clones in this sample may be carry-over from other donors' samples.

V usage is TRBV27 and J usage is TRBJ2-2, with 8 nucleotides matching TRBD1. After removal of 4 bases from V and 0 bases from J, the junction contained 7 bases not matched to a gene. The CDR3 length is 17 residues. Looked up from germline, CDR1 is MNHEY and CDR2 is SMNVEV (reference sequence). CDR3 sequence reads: CASSSGTGFANTGELFF. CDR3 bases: TGTGCCAGCAGTTCCGGGACAGGCTTCGCGAACACCGGGGAGCTGTTTTTT.

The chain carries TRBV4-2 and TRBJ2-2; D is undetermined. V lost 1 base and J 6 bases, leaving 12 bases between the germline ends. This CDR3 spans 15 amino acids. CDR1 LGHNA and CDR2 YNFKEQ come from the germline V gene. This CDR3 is CASSQAQTSPGELFF. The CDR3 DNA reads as TGTGCCAGCAGCCAAGCCCAGACCTCTCCCGGGGAGCTGTTTTTT.

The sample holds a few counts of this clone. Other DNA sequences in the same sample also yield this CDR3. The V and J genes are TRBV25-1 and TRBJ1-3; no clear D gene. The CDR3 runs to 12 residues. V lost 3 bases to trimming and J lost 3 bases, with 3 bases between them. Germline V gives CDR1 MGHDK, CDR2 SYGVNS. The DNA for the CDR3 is TGTGCCAGCAGTGAGTTTGGAAACACCATATATTTT. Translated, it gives CASSEFGNTIYF.

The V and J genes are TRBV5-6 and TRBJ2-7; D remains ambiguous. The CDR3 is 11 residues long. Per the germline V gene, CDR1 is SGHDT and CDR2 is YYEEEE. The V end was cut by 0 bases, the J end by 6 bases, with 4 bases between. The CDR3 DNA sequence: TGTGCCAGCAGCTTGGGCCCCGAGCAGTACTTC. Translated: CASSLGPEQYF.

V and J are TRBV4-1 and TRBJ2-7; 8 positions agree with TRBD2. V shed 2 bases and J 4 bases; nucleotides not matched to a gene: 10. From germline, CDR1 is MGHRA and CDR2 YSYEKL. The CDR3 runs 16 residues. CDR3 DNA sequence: TGCGCCAGCAGCCAATTCCCGGGGGGGCTGGGGTACGAGCAGTACTTC. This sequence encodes CASSQFPGGLGYEQYF.

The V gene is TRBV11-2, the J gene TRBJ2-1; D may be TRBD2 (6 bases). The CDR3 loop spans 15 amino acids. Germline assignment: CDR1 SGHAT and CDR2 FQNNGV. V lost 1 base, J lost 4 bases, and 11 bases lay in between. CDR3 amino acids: CASSLVRLGYNEQFF. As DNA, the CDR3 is TGTGCCAGCAGCTTAGTCCGACTAGGATACAATGAGCAGTTCTTC. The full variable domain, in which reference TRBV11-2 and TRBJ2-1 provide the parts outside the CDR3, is EAGVAQSPRYKIIEKRQSVAFWCNPISGHATLYWYQQILGQGPKLLIQFQNNGVVDDSQLPKDRFSAERLKGVDSTLKIQPAKLEDSAVYLCASSLVRLGYNEQFFGPGTRLTVL.

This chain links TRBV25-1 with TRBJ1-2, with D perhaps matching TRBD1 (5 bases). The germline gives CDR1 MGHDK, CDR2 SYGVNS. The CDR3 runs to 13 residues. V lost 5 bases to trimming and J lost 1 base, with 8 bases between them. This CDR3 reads CASSPTVNYGYTF. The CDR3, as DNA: TGTGCCAGCAGTCCGACAGTTAACTATGGCTACACCTTC.

The CDR3, as DNA: TGTGCCAGCAGTTACCCAATCCGGACAGTGAACACTGAAGCTTTCTTT. Amino acid sequence: CASSYPIRTVNTEAFF. The chain carries TRBV6-6 and TRBJ1-1; TRBD1 is a possible D gene (6 bases). This CDR3 comprises 16 residues. Trimming removed 2 bases from V and 0 bases from J, with 13 bases in between. CDR1 MNHNY and CDR2 SVGAGI come from the germline V gene (reference sequence).

CDR3 amino acids: CASSPSSYNEQFF. For the CDR3, the DNA is TGTGCCAGCAGCCCATCAAGCTACAATGAGCAGTTCTTC. This chain joins TRBV6-6 and TRBJ2-1; D remains unclear. V shed 6 bases and J shed 3 bases, with 9 bases lying between them. Germline-derived CDR1 and CDR2 are MNHNY and SVGAGI (reference sequence). The CDR3 totals 13 residues.

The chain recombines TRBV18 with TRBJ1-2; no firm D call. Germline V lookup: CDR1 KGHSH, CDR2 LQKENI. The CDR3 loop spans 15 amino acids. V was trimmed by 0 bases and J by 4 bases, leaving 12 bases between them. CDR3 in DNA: TGTGCCAGCTCACCACCGGAGTCCTCCCTCTATGGCTACACCTTC. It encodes CASSPPESSLYGYTF.

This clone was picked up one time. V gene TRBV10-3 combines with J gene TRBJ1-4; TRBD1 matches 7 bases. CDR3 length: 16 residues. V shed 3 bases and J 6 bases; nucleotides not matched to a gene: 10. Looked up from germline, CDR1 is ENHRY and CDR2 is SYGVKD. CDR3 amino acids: CAISERQGMVHEKLFF. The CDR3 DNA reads TGTGCCATCAGTGAAAGACAGGGCATGGTGCATGAAAAACTGTTTTTT.

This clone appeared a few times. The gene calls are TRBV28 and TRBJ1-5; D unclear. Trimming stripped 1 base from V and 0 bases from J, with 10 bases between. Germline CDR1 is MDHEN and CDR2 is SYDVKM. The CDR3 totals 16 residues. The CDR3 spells CASSLFSRYSNQPQHF. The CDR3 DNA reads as TGTGCCAGCAGTTTATTCTCGCGGTATAGCAATCAGCCCCAGCATTTT.

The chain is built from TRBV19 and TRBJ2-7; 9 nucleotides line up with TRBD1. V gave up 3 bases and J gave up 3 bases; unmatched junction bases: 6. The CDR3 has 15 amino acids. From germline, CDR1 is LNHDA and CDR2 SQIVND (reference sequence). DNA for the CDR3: TGTGCCAGTAGTATCGGGACAGGGATAAACTACGAGCAGTACTTC. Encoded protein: CASSIGTGINYEQYF.

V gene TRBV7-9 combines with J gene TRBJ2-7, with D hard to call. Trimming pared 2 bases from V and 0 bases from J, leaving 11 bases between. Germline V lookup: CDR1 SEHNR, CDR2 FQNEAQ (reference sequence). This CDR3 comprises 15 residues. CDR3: CASSLTVDSSYEQYF. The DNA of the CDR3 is TGTGCCAGCAGCTTAACGGTCGATAGCTCCTACGAGCAGTACTTC.

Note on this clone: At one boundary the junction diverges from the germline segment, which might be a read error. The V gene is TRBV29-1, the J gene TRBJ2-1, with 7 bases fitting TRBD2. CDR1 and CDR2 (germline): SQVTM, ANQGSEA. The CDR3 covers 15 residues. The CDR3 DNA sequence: TGCAGCGTCGAAGAAACTGGGGGACTAAACAATGAGCAGTTCTTC. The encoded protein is CSVEETGGLNNEQFF.

Written as DNA, the CDR3 is TGCGCCAGCAGCGCTAGCGGGGGGAGCTCCTACGAGCAGTACTTC. It specifies CASSASGGSSYEQYF. The rearrangement joins TRBV5-1 to TRBJ2-7; 11 bases are a match to TRBD2. Germline V gives CDR1 SGHRS, CDR2 YFSETQ. The ends lost 4 bases at V and 0 bases at J; junction bases unmatched: 3. CDR3 length equals 15 residues.